The text below deals with one TCR beta chain. A multiplex PCR was run with 60 Vbeta primers and 13 Jbeta primers. Profiled with immunoSEQ multiplex PCR; TCRdb holds only in-frame clones, not every one. The sample comprises about 230,000 clones, about 80% of which are singletons, and approximately 0.5% rests with the top ten. The data were obtained in a study of cytomegalovirus exposure and HLA in healthy donors. V lost 4 bases and J 3 bases, leaving 10 bases between the germline ends. The CDR3 is 14 residues long. Germline assignment: CDR1 MNHEY and CDR2 SMNVEV (reference sequence). The source is a middle-aged woman in good health and CMV-seronegative. The source material was PBMCs. The chain employs TRBV27 and TRBJ1-5; perhaps TRBD1 as D (6 bases). The CDR3 protein is CASSSGQFNQPQHF. The CDR3 bases are TGTGCCAGCAGTTCTGGACAGTTCAATCAGCCCCAGCATTTT.